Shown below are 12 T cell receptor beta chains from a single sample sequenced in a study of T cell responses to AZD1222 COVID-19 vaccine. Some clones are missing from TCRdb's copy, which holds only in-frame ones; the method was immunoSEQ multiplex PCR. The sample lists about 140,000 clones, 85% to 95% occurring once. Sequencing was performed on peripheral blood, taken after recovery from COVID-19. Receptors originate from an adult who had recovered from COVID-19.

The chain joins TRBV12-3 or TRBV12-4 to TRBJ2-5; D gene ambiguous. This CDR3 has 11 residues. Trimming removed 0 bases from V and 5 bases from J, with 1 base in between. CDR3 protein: CASSLAETQYF. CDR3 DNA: TGTGCCAGCAGTTTAGCTGAGACCCAGTACTTC.

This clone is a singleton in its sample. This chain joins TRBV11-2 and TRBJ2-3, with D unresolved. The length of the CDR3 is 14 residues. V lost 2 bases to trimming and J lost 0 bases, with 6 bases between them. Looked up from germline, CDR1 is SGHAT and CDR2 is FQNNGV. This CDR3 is CASSLIPSTDTQYF. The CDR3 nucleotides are TGTGCCAGCAGCTTAATTCCTAGCACAGATACGCAGTATTTT.

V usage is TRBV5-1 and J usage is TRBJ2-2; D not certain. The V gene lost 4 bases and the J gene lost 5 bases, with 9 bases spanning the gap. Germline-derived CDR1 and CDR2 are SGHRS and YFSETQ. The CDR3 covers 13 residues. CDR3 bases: TGCGCCAGCAGCAACACAGTTACCGGGGAGCTGTTTTTT. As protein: CASSNTVTGELFF.

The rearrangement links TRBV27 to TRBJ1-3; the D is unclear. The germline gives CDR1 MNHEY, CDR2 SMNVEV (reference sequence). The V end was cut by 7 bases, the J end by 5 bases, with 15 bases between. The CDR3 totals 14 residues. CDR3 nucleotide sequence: TGTGCCAGCATCGAAGAAGGGCATAGAAACACCATATATTTT. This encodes CASIEEGHRNTIYF.

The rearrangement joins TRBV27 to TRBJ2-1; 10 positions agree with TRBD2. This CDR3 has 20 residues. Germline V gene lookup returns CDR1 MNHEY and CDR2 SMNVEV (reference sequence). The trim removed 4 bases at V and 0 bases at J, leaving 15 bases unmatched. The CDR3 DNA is TGTGCCAGCAGTTACCGTAGGACTAGCGGTATCTATAGCTCCTACAATGAGCAGTTCTTC. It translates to CASSYRRTSGIYSSYNEQFF.

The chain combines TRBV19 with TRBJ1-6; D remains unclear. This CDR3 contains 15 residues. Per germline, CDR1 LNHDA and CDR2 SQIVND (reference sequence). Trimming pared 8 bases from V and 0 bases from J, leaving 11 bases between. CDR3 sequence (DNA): TGTGCCAGTTGCCCCGGACCCTCCTATAATTCACCCCTCCACTTT. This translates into CASCPGPSYNSPLHF.

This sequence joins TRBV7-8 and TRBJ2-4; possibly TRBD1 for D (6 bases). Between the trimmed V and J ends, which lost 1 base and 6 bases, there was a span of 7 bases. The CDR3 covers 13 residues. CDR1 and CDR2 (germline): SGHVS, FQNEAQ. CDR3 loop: CASSLEGGNIQYF. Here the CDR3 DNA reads TGTGCCAGCAGCTTAGAAGGGGGAAACATTCAGTACTTC.

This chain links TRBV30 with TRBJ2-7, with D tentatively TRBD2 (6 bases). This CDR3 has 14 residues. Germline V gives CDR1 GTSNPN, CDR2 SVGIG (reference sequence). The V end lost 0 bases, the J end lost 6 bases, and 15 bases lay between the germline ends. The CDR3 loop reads CAWSVGRGYGEQYF. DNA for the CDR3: TGTGCCTGGAGTGTAGGGCGGGGTTACGGCGAGCAGTACTTC.

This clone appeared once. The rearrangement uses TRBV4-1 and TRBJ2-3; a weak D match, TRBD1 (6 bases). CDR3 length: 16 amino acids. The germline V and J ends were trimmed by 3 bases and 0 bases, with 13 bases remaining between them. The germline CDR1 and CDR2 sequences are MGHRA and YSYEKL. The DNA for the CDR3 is TGCGCCAGCAGCCACACCGGGACAATGAGCACAGATACGCAGTATTTT. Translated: CASSHTGTMSTDTQYF.

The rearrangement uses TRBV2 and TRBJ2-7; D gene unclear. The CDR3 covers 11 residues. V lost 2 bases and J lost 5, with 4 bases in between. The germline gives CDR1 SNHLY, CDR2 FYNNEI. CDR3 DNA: TGTGCCAGCAGTGAAATCCACGAGCAGTACTTC. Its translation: CASSEIHEQYF.

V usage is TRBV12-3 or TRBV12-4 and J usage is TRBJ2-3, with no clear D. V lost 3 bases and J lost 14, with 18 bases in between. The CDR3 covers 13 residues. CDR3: CASSFPIDPVVYF. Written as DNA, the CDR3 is TGTGCCAGCAGTTTCCCAATCGACCCCGTAGTGTATTTT.

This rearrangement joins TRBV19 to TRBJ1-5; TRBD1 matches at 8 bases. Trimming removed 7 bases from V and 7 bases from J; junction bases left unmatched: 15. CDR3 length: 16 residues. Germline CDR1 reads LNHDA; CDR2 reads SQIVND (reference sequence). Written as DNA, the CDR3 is TGTGCCAGTAAGACAGGGGTCGTCGACTTAAACCAGCCCCAGCATTTT. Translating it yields CASKTGVVDLNQPQHF.